The 20 T cell receptor beta chains given below trace back to one sample, sequenced in a study of blood T cell repertoires in COVID-19. Generated by immunoSEQ multiplex PCR, the TCRdb table keeps only in-frame clones and is missing some. The table records some 250,000 clones, 80% to 90% of them present only once. Sequenced material: peripheral blood. Receptor source: a man aged 25 to 40 who had recovered from COVID-19.

This clone was detected only a few times. V and J are TRBV6-1 and TRBJ2-7, with a possible D match to TRBD1 (5 bases). The CDR3 has 16 amino acids. Trimming removed 0 bases at V and 4 bases at J, with 16 bases between. Germline CDR1 is MNHNS and CDR2 is SASEGT. The CDR3 coding sequence is TGTGCCAGCAGTGAAGCGTCTCCCAGGGCCGGGTACGAGCAGTACTTC. Translating it yields CASSEASPRAGYEQYF.

The chain has TRBV5-1 and TRBJ2-6; 10 bases are shared with TRBD1. J gave up 0 bases and V 3 bases, and 3 bases lay outside the gene matches. The V gene's germline CDR1 is SGHRS and CDR2 YFSETQ. The CDR3 sequence is 17 residues long. CDR3 DNA: TGCGCCAGCAGCTCCCGGGACAGGGGCTCTGGGGCCAACGTCCTGACTTTC. Encoded protein: CASSSRDRGSGANVLTF.

V gene TRBV10-3 combines with J gene TRBJ1-6; no clear D gene. Trimming took off 0 bases at V and 9 bases at J, with 9 bases between the two ends. Germline CDR1 and CDR2: ENHRY and SYGVKD. The CDR3 sequence is 14 residues long. The CDR3 DNA reads TGTGCCATCAGTGAGTCAACGGTGGTTTCACCCCTCCACTTT. This codes for CAISESTVVSPLHF.

This clone has a handful of counts. The chain couples TRBV4-1 to TRBJ2-1; no definite D call. V dropped 4 bases and J dropped 0 bases, with 16 bases sitting between them. Germline V lookup: CDR1 MGHRA, CDR2 YSYEKL. CDR3 length: 17 residues. The CDR3 protein is CASSPTPTESSYNEQFF. The CDR3 DNA reads TGCGCCAGCAGCCCTACCCCCACAGAATCCTCCTACAATGAGCAGTTCTTC.

The chain carries TRBV29-1 and TRBJ2-7, with D tentatively TRBD1 (5 bases). The V gene's germline CDR1 is SQVTM and CDR2 ANQGSEA. The CDR3 totals 12 residues. With 4 bases removed from V and 3 bases from J, the gap between germline ends came to 10 bases. CDR3 bases: TGCAGCGTTGGCGGTAGGGGCTACGAGCAGTACTTC. Its protein is CSVGGRGYEQYF.

This chain joins TRBV6-5 and TRBJ1-5; D is possibly TRBD1 (5 bases). Trimming stripped 7 bases from V and 5 bases from J, with 18 bases between. In germline, CDR1 is MNHEY, CDR2 SVGAGI. The CDR3 extends over 15 amino acids. CDR3 sequence: CASIRDGGGDQPQHF. The CDR3 nucleotides are TGTGCCAGCATCCGGGACGGTGGAGGGGATCAGCCCCAGCATTTT.

V and J are TRBV5-1 and TRBJ2-3; 9 nucleotides line up with TRBD2. Germline V gene data show CDR1 as SGHRS and CDR2 as YFSETQ. J lost 1 base, V lost 6 bases, and 6 bases had no gene match. This CDR3 spans 15 amino acids. DNA of the CDR3: TGCGCCAGCAACCGCGGGGGGGCCGGCACAGATACGCAGTATTTT. This gives the protein CASNRGGAGTDTQYF.

At least ten counts were recorded for this clone. The V and J genes are TRBV9 and TRBJ2-3, with D perhaps matching TRBD2 (6 bases). Germline-derived CDR1 and CDR2 are SGDLS and YYNGEE. This CDR3 has 14 amino acids. The V end lost 0 bases, the J end lost 5 bases, and 10 bases lay between the germline ends. CDR3 bases: TGTGCCAGCAGCGTAGGGGCGGGGCAAGATACGCAGTATTTT. This gives the protein CASSVGAGQDTQYF.

V and J are TRBV2 and TRBJ1-2; maybe TRBD1 (5 bases). V lost 6 bases and J 2 bases, leaving 16 bases between the germline ends. This CDR3 region has 15 residues. From germline, CDR1 is SNHLY and CDR2 FYNNEI. CDR3 residues: CASSPSGRTNYGYTF. CDR3 DNA sequence: TGTGCCAGCAGCCCCTCGGGCAGGACAAACTATGGCTACACCTTC.

This sequence joins TRBV4-1 and TRBJ1-3, with a weak D call TRBD1 (5 bases). The germline V and J ends were trimmed by 3 bases and 3 bases, with 12 bases remaining between them. CDR3 length equals 15 residues. Germline assignment: CDR1 MGHRA and CDR2 YSYEKL. The CDR3 region has the DNA TGCGCCAGCAGCCATCCCGGGGGGGGTGGAAACACCATATATTTT. Its protein product is CASSHPGGGGNTIYF.

The rearrangement links TRBV18 to TRBJ2-7, with 9 positions matching TRBD1. Germline assignment: CDR1 KGHSH and CDR2 LQKENI. V lost 5 bases, J lost 7 bases, and 12 bases stayed unmatched. The CDR3 consists of 15 residues. In DNA, the CDR3 is TGTGCCAGCTCAGCGGTCGGGACAGGGTCTCCTGAGCAGTACTTC. Its protein product is CASSAVGTGSPEQYF.

The rearrangement uses TRBV5-4 and TRBJ1-2; the D gene is possibly TRBD1 (6 bases). The V gene lost 3 bases and the J gene lost 8 bases, with 11 bases spanning the gap. The CDR3 is made up of 12 amino acids. Germline CDR1 SGHNT, CDR2 YYREEE (reference sequence). CDR3 in DNA: TGTGCCAGCAGCTCCAGGGGTTCCGGCTACACCTTC. It specifies CASSSRGSGYTF.

The chain carries TRBV24-1 and TRBJ2-2, with 11 bases aligning to TRBD2. The CDR3 runs 18 residues. Germline V CDR1 and CDR2: KGHDR, SFDVKD. V lost 5 bases, J lost 3 bases, and 10 bases stayed unmatched. As DNA, the CDR3 is TGTGCCACCAGTGGGGCTAGCGGGGGGCAAAGCTACACCGGGGAGCTGTTTTTT. Encoded protein: CATSGASGGQSYTGELFF.

The V and J genes are TRBV5-6 and TRBJ2-5; 8 bases line up with TRBD1. This CDR3 spans 15 amino acids. J gave up 5 bases and V 2 bases, and 8 bases lay outside the gene matches. CDR1 and CDR2 from the germline V gene are SGHDT and YYEEEE. The CDR3 sequence: CASSLWQGALETQYF. In DNA form, the CDR3 reads TGTGCCAGCAGCTTATGGCAGGGGGCCCTGGAGACCCAGTACTTC.

The rearrangement links TRBV2 to TRBJ2-5; 14 nucleotides align to TRBD2. V gave up 6 bases and J gave up 2 bases; unmatched junction bases: 8. The CDR3 totals 17 residues. Germline V lookup: CDR1 SNHLY, CDR2 FYNNEI. In DNA form, the CDR3 reads TGTGCCAGCAGGGTCGGACTAGCGGGGGGTGGGCAAGAGACCCAGTACTTC. This translates into CASRVGLAGGGQETQYF.

The V call is TRBV4-1, the J call TRBJ1-6; D is unresolved. Germline CDR1 and CDR2: MGHRA and YSYEKL. Trimming stripped 1 base from V and 9 bases from J, with 16 bases between. The CDR3 is 16 amino acids. The CDR3 protein is CASSQASDGVGSPLHF. As DNA, the CDR3 is TGCGCCAGCAGCCAAGCCAGCGACGGGGTGGGTTCACCCCTCCACTTT.

The chain carries TRBV3-1 (or the pseudogene TRBV3-2) and TRBJ2-7; no clear D. Germline CDR1 and CDR2: LGHDT and YNNKEL (reference sequence). The CDR3 contains 16 residues. Trimming took off 0 bases at V and 1 base at J, with 13 bases between the two ends. As DNA, the CDR3 is TGTGCCAGCAGCCAAGAACAACAGCCTCCGTCCTACGAGCAGTACTTC. Encoded protein: CASSQEQQPPSYEQYF.

This clone was detected a few times. The chain recombines TRBV7-8 with TRBJ1-6; 7 positions match TRBD1. There are 17 residues in the CDR3. The trim removed 6 bases at V and 0 bases at J, leaving 8 bases unmatched. Germline V gene sequence: CDR1 SGHVS, CDR2 FQNEAQ. The CDR3 spells CASSSPGQSSYNSPLHF. The CDR3 DNA sequence: TGTGCCAGCAGTTCACCGGGACAGAGCTCCTATAATTCACCCCTCCACTTT.

Only one count was recorded for this clone. This sample includes further DNA sequences coding for the same CDR3. The rearrangement uses TRBV5-1 and TRBJ1-2; 8 nucleotides align to TRBD1. The germline gives CDR1 SGHRS, CDR2 YFSETQ. With V trimmed by 5 bases and J by 7 bases, 7 bases remained unmatched. The CDR3 is 13 amino acids. The CDR3 coding sequence is TGCGCCAGCAGTCTGGACAGGGTTGGTGGCTACACCTTC. Amino acids: CASSLDRVGGYTF.

The rearrangement joins TRBV14 to TRBJ2-2, with 7 nucleotides matching TRBD2. The CDR3 totals 17 residues. The germline CDR1 and CDR2 sequences are SGHDN and FVKESK. The junction had 8 bases not matched to a gene; V was cut back by 4 bases and J by 0 bases. CDR3 DNA: TGTGCCAGCAGCCCCAAGATCCTAGCGGCGAACACCGGGGAGCTGTTTTTT. It encodes CASSPKILAANTGELFF.